A single sample is the source of the 12 T cell receptor beta chains below, sequenced in a study of lymphopenia after photon versus proton radiotherapy. Sequencing was performed with immunoSEQ multiplex PCR; in TCRdb, only in-frame clones are kept and a portion is missing. Among under 70,000 clones listed, 85% to 95% were seen once. The sequences come from peripheral blood, collected from a patient treated with photon-based radiotherapy. The receptors shown here come from a woman aged 40-49 years with cholangiocarcinoma.

This chain uses TRBV5-4 with TRBJ1-2; D unresolved. Trimming stripped 1 base from V and 6 bases from J, with 4 bases between. The germline V gene has CDR1 SGHNT and CDR2 YYREEE (reference sequence). The CDR3 covers 11 residues. The CDR3 DNA follows: TGTGCCAGCAGCTTGCGGGATGGCTACACCTTC. It encodes CASSLRDGYTF.

In DNA, the CDR3 is TGTGCCAGCAGTTATACCCCCTACGAGCAGTACTTC. As protein: CASSYTPYEQYF. The chain couples TRBV6-6 to TRBJ2-7; D call uncertain. The CDR3 length is 12 residues. Trimming pared 3 bases from V and 2 bases from J, leaving 5 bases between. The germline V gene encodes CDR1 MNHNY and CDR2 SVGAGI (reference sequence).

This chain uses TRBV5-1 with TRBJ2-7, with D perhaps TRBD1 or TRBD2 (5 bases each). V lost 4 bases and J lost 3, with 20 bases in between. The germline V gene encodes CDR1 SGHRS and CDR2 YFSETQ. CDR3 size: 16 residues. The CDR3 region has the DNA TGCGCCAGCAGCCCTTCGGGGACCCCGAGCGTCTACGAGCAGTACTTC. Translated, it gives CASSPSGTPSVYEQYF.

The V and J genes are TRBV30 and TRBJ2-1; D call uncertain. In germline, CDR1 is GTSNPN, CDR2 SVGIG (reference sequence). The ends were cut back, 0 bases at V and 5 bases at J, with 8 bases in the middle. The CDR3 is 13 residues long. The CDR3 here is CAWSVLGNNEQFF. CDR3 in DNA: TGTGCCTGGAGTGTACTTGGGAACAATGAGCAGTTCTTC.

The chain employs TRBV25-1 and TRBJ1-2; D may be TRBD1 (5 bases). The germline V gene has CDR1 MGHDK and CDR2 SYGVNS. The germline V and J ends were trimmed by 1 base and 6 bases, with 15 bases remaining between them. The CDR3 is made up of 15 amino acids. CDR3 coding DNA: TGTGCCAGCAGTGAATTCGTCGTGGGAGGGGATGGCTACACCTTC. Its protein is CASSEFVVGGDGYTF.

The chain joins TRBV5-5 to TRBJ1-2; no clear D gene. V gave up 2 bases and J gave up 4 bases, with 12 bases separating them. The CDR3 length is 14 residues. CDR1 SGHKS and CDR2 YYEKEE come from the germline V gene (reference sequence). In DNA form, the CDR3 reads TGTGCCAGCAGCTTTGCGGGCGCGGCCTATGGCTACACCTTC. Translation gives CASSFAGAAYGYTF.

The J gene is TRBJ1-1, the V gene TRBV9; D not resolved. The CDR3 runs to 13 residues. The V gene lost 0 bases and the J gene lost 6 bases, with 9 bases spanning the gap. The germline gives CDR1 SGDLS, CDR2 YYNGEE. CDR3 sequence reads: CASSVDGTSEAFF. In nucleotides, the CDR3 is TGTGCCAGCAGCGTAGATGGAACGTCTGAAGCTTTCTTT.

The chain employs TRBV19 and TRBJ2-3, with a weak D call TRBD1 (5 bases). Germline V gene lookup returns CDR1 LNHDA and CDR2 SQIVND (reference sequence). V lost 3 bases and J 5 bases, leaving 12 bases between the germline ends. The CDR3 runs 14 residues. CDR3 residues: CASSMTQGRDTQYF. For the CDR3, the DNA is TGTGCCAGTAGTATGACGCAGGGAAGAGATACGCAGTATTTT. The whole variable domain, filled in from reference TRBV19 and TRBJ2-3, reads DGGITQSPKYLFRKEGQNVTLSCEQNLNHDAMYWYRQDPGQGLRLIYYSQIVNDFQKGDIAEGYSVSREKKESFPLTVTSAQKNPTAFYLCASSMTQGRDTQYFGPGTRLTVL.

The chain has TRBV5-6 and TRBJ2-1, with D possibly matching TRBD1 (6 bases). Germline CDR1 is SGHDT and CDR2 is YYEEEE. The CDR3 extends over 14 amino acids. Trimming removed 2 bases at V and 7 bases at J, with 13 bases between. CDR3 residues: CASSFRKGVNEQFF. DNA for the CDR3: TGTGCCAGCAGCTTTCGTAAGGGGGTGAATGAGCAGTTCTTC. Using reference TRBV5-6 and TRBJ2-1 for the parts outside the CDR3, the full variable domain is DAGVTQSPTHLIKTRGQQVTLRCSPKSGHDTVSWYQQALGQGPQFIFQYYEEEERQRGNFPDRFSGHQFPNYSSELNVNALLLGDSALYLCASSFRKGVNEQFFGPGTRLTVL.

The chain joins TRBV6-1 to TRBJ2-7, with no clear D. V lost 8 bases to trimming and J lost 0 bases, with 2 bases between them. This CDR3 is built from 10 residues. Looked up from germline, CDR1 is MNHNS and CDR2 is SASEGT. The CDR3 DNA reads TGTGCCAGCGGCTCCTACGAGCAGTACTTC. Translated, it gives CASGSYEQYF.

The genes are TRBV21-1 and TRBJ2-1. TRBV21-1 is a pseudogene. The CDR3 extends over 13 amino acids. Here the CDR3 reads CASSNPTAFGQFF. CDR3 in DNA: TGTGCCAGCAGCAACCCGACGGCGTTCGGGCAGTTCTTC.

The sample holds one count of this clone. This chain connects TRBV5-5 to TRBJ2-7, with a possible D match to TRBD1 (6 bases). The ends were cut back, 0 bases at V and 6 bases at J, with 16 bases in the middle. Germline CDR1 and CDR2: SGHKS and YYEKEE (reference sequence). The CDR3 extends over 15 amino acids. The CDR3 loop reads CASSLVAGALSEQYF. DNA of the CDR3: TGTGCCAGCAGCTTGGTCGCAGGGGCTCTTTCCGAGCAGTACTTC. Drawing the rest from reference TRBV5-5 and TRBJ2-7, the complete variable domain is DAGVTQSPTHLIKTRGQQVTLRCSPISGHKSVSWYQQVLGQGPQFIFQYYEKEERGRGNFPDRFSARQFPNYSSELNVNALLLGDSALYLCASSLVAGALSEQYFGPGTRLTVT.